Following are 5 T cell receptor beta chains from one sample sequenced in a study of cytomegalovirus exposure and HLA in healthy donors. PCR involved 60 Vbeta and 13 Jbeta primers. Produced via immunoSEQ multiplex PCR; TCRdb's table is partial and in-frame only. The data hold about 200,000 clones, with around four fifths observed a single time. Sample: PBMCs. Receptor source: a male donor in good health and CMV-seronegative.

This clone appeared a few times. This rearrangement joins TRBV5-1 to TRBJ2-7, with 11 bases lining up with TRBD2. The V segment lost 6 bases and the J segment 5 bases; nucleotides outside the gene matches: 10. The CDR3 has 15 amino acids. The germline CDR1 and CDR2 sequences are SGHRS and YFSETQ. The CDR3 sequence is CASTHTGTSGDEQYF. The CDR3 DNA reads TGCGCCAGCACCCACACCGGGACTAGCGGCGACGAGCAGTACTTC.

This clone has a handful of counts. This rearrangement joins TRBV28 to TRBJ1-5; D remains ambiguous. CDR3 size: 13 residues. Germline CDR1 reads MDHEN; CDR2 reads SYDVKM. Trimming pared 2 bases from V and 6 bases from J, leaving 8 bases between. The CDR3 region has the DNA TGTGCCAGCAGTTTACGGGGAGCTCAGCCCCAGCATTTT. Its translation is CASSLRGAQPQHF.

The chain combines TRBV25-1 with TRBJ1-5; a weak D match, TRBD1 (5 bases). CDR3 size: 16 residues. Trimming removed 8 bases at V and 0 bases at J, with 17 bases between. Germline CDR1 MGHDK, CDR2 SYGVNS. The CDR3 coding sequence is TGTGCCAGCCGGCCCGGCGGGACGTATAGCAATCAGCCCCAGCATTTT. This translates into CASRPGGTYSNQPQHF.

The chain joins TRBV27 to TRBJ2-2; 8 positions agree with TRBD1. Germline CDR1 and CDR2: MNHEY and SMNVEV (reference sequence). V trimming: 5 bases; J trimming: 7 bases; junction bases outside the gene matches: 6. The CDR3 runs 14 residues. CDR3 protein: CASSPDRVGGELFF. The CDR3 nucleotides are TGTGCCAGCAGTCCGGACAGGGTTGGCGGGGAGCTGTTTTTT.

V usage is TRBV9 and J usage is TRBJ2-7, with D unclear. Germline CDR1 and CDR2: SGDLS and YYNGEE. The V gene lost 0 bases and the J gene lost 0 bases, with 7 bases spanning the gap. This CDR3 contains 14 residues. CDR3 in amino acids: CASSVESYSYEQYF. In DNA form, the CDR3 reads TGTGCCAGCAGCGTAGAATCCTACTCCTACGAGCAGTACTTC.